The rows below give T cell receptor beta chains drawn from one sample of a study of blood T cell repertoires in COVID-19. The repertoire was sequenced with immunoSEQ multiplex PCR; TCRdb's copy has only in-frame clones and lacks some. Among some 200,000 clones listed, around 86% were seen once. The sequenced material came from PBMCs or T cells enriched from blood (not recorded which). The receptors originated from a woman aged 45-60 years with acute COVID-19. CDR3s include the opening cysteine and the closing phenylalanine or tryptophan. A D gene is named only where the DNA matches it firmly. A clone size is listed for some rows: how often the clone was seen (once, few, many), or a class if it is expanded.

V gene	J gene	clone size	D gene	CDR3 DNA	CDR3 protein
TRBV3-1/TRBV3-2	TRBJ2-2	NA	NA	TGTGCCAGCAGCCGGCTCGGGGAGCTGTTTTTT	CASSRLGELFF
TRBV21-1	TRBJ2-3	NA	NA	TGTGCCAGCAGCAGAGACACAGATACGCAGTATTTT	CASSRDTDTQYF
TRBV7-8	TRBJ1-3	NA	NA	TGTGCCAGCAGCTTAGCGACAGACTCTGGAAACACCATATATTTT	CASSLATDSGNTIYF
TRBV7-2	TRBJ2-5	NA	NA	TGTGCCAGCAGCCCCAACCGTGAGCGGATAGAGACCCAGTACTTC	CASSPNRERIETQYF
TRBV4-2	TRBJ2-5	NA	NA	TGTGCCAGCAGCCAAGACAGGGGTTCGGAAGAGACCCAGTACTTC	CASSQDRGSEETQYF
TRBV3-1/TRBV3-2	TRBJ2-7	NA	NA	TGTGCCAGCAGCCCCTTCGGGGTCGGCGAGCAGTACTTC	CASSPFGVGEQYF
TRBV5-1	TRBJ2-5	NA	TRBD2	TGCGCCAGCAGCTTGGCAGCGGGAGACGGAGAGACCCAGTACTTC	CASSLAAGDGETQYF
TRBV19	TRBJ1-1	NA	TRBD1	TGTGCCAGTAGACTCGTACAGACTCCGGGACAGGGGAACACTGAAGCTTTCTTT	CASRLVQTPGQGNTEAFF
TRBV7-2	TRBJ2-6	NA	NA	TGTGCCAGCAGCCCATCAGGGACACAATCTGGGGCCAACGTCCTGACTTTC	CASSPSGTQSGANVLTF
TRBV19	TRBJ2-3	NA	TRBD2	TGTGCCACCGAACCGGGACTAGCGGGGGCGCAGTATTTT	CATEPGLAGAQYF
TRBV7-6	TRBJ1-1	NA	NA	TGTGCCAGCAGCTTAGCAAGGGGGAACACTGAAGCTTTCTTT	CASSLARGNTEAFF
TRBV13	TRBJ1-4	few	NA	TGTGCCAGCAGCTTGGGGGGGACATCGAATGAAAAACTGTTTTTT	CASSLGGTSNEKLFF
TRBV19	TRBJ2-5	NA	TRBD2	TGTGCCAGTAGTACTTCGACTAGCGGGGAGACCCAGTACTTC	CASSTSTSGETQYF
TRBV18	TRBJ2-2	NA	NA	TGTGCCAGCTCACCCATAAGCGGGACAGGAAACACCGGGGAGCTGTTTTTT	CASSPISGTGNTGELFF
TRBV5-5	TRBJ1-1	NA	NA	TGTGCCAGCAGCTCTCCAGGGAACACTGAAGCTTTCTTT	CASSSPGNTEAFF
TRBV19	TRBJ1-4	NA	NA	TGTGCCAGTAGTACCCGGAGCGGGGGAGAAAAACTGTTTTTT	CASSTRSGGEKLFF
TRBV7-6	TRBJ2-1	once	TRBD2	TGTGCCAGCAGCCCTACGGGGGGAGGGCCTTACAATGAGCAGTTCTTC	CASSPTGGGPYNEQFF
TRBV6-1	TRBJ2-7	NA	TRBD1	TGTGCCAGCAGTGAAGTTGGGAACAGGGGCGAGCAGTACTTC	CASSEVGNRGEQYF
TRBV11-2	TRBJ2-2	NA	NA	TGTGCCAGCAGGCGTACCGGGGAGCTGTTTTTT	CASRRTGELFF
TRBV7-2	TRBJ2-1	once	TRBD2	TGTGCCAGCAGCTGGGAGCGGGGGGCTACCTTCTCCTACAATGAGCAGTTCTTC	CASSWERGATFSYNEQFF
TRBV27	TRBJ2-7	once	NA	TGTGCCAGCAGTTTAGGCACCAGCTACGAGCAGTACTTC	CASSLGTSYEQYF
TRBV5-1	TRBJ2-1	NA	NA	TGCGCCAGCAGCGTAGACAGTTACCCTTACAATGAGCAGTTCTTC	CASSVDSYPYNEQFF
TRBV7-2	TRBJ1-1	NA	NA	TGTGCCAGCAGCCCCACGGGGTCTGCGAACACTGAAGCTTTCTTT	CASSPTGSANTEAFF
TRBV7-2	TRBJ1-2	few	TRBD1	TGTGCCAGCAGCTTAGGACAGGGGGCCAGTGGCTACACCTTC	CASSLGQGASGYTF
TRBV6-1	TRBJ2-7	NA	TRBD2	TGTGCCAGCAGTGAAGTTCCGGGACTAGTGTCGTTATACGAGCAGTACTTC	CASSEVPGLVSLYEQYF
TRBV27	TRBJ2-7	NA	TRBD2	TGTGCCAGCCGGAAAGCGGGAGGGCCCTCCTACGAGCAGTACTTC	CASRKAGGPSYEQYF
TRBV24-1	TRBJ1-6	many	NA	TGTGCCACCAGTGAGACAGCAAATTCACCCCTCCACTTT	CATSETANSPLHF
TRBV28	TRBJ1-1	NA	TRBD1	TGTGCCAGCAGTAGCCACGGACAGGGGGTCTTGGGTCAAGAAGCTTTCTTT	CASSSHGQGVLGQEAFF
TRBV11-3	TRBJ2-5	once	NA	TGTGCCAGCAGCTTAGAGGAGCTCGAGACCCAGTACTTC	CASSLEELETQYF
TRBV19	TRBJ1-1	NA	TRBD1	TGTGCCAGTAGTCCGCAGGGGGCGATTCGTCACACTGAAGCTTTCTTT	CASSPQGAIRHTEAFF
TRBV7-8	TRBJ2-7	NA	NA	TGTGCCAGCAGCCCTCGCAGGCAGGGCGTCTACGAGCAGTACTTC	CASSPRRQGVYEQYF
TRBV28	TRBJ2-7	once	NA	TGTGCCAGCTCCCGAGGGGGTTCGGAGGAGCAGTACTTC	CASSRGGSEEQYF
TRBV18	TRBJ2-7	once	TRBD2	TGTGCCAGCTCACCACTTGCGGGAGTCCCCCGCGAGCAGTACTTC	CASSPLAGVPREQYF
TRBV28	TRBJ1-5	NA	NA	TGTGCCAGCAGAGTAGTTAATCAGCCCCAGCATTTT	CASRVVNQPQHF
TRBV3-1/TRBV3-2	TRBJ2-7	NA	TRBD2	TGTGCCAGCAGCCGGGGTAGCGGGGGAGGGTACGAGCAGTACTTC	CASSRGSGGGYEQYF
TRBV11-2	TRBJ2-1	NA	TRBD2	TGTGCCAGCAGCGGTCGACTAGCGGGAGGAAATGAGCAGTTCTTC	CASSGRLAGGNEQFF
TRBV2	TRBJ1-5	few	TRBD1	TGTGCCACTACAGGGGGTCTTAGCAATCAGCCCCAGCATTTT	CATTGGLSNQPQHF
TRBV18	TRBJ2-7	NA	NA	TGTGCCAGCTCACCACAGAGGGCAATCTCCTACGAGCAGTACTTC	CASSPQRAISYEQYF
TRBV18	TRBJ2-7	NA	NA	TGTGCCAGCTCACCACCAACAGTTGACGAGCAGTACTTC	CASSPPTVDEQYF
TRBV7-8	TRBJ1-3	NA	NA	TGTGCCAGCAGCCCCAGGGTTGCCGGAAACACCATATATTTT	CASSPRVAGNTIYF
TRBV19	TRBJ2-7	NA	NA	TGTGCCAGTACCACGACAGGTGGCGAGCAGTACTTC	CASTTTGGEQYF
TRBV11-1	TRBJ1-6	NA	TRBD1	TGTGCCAGCAGCACAGGGGTCTCACCCCTCCACTTT	CASSTGVSPLHF
TRBV6-4	TRBJ2-1	NA	TRBD2	TGTGCCAGCAGCTCCACCGGGACTAGTATCCACAATGAGCAGTTCTTC	CASSSTGTSIHNEQFF
TRBV28	TRBJ1-6	NA	NA	TGTGCCAGCAGTTGGTCGTCAGGTTTAACCCTCCACTTT	CASSWSSGLTLHF
TRBV5-1	TRBJ2-2	NA	NA	TGCGCCAGCAGCTTGGTTCAGGGTCTCGGGGAGCTGTTTTTT	CASSLVQGLGELFF
TRBV7-2	TRBJ1-5	NA	NA	TGTGCCAGCAGCCCCGGGCCTAACTCAGGGCAGCCCCAGCATTTT	CASSPGPNSGQPQHF
TRBV7-2	TRBJ1-2	NA	NA	TGTGCCAGCAGCCCCACCGGGGACTATGGCTACACCTTC	CASSPTGDYGYTF
TRBV7-9	TRBJ1-4	NA	NA	TGTGCCAGCAGCGCGCGACAGGATAATAATGAAAAACTGTTTTTT	CASSARQDNNEKLFF
TRBV3-1/TRBV3-2	TRBJ2-1	NA	TRBD2	TGTGCCAGCAGCCAAGATGAGCCAAGTAGCGGGAGGGCCTCCAAGCAGTTCTTC	CASSQDEPSSGRASKQFF
TRBV3-1/TRBV3-2	TRBJ2-1	NA	NA	TGTGCCAGCAGCCAAAGCTATGAGCAGTTCTTC	CASSQSYEQFF
TRBV19	TRBJ1-4	NA	NA	TGTGCCAGTAGTAGCCTGGACAGTGGGAATGAAAAACTGTTTTTT	CASSSLDSGNEKLFF
TRBV3-1/TRBV3-2	TRBJ1-2	NA	NA	TGTGCCAGCAGCCAATTGGGGCAACTCTATGGCTACACCTTC	CASSQLGQLYGYTF
TRBV5-1	TRBJ2-7	NA	NA	TGCGCCAGCAGCAGGGGCCAGGAAGGCTACGAGCAGTACTTC	CASSRGQEGYEQYF